One sample yielded the 30 T cell receptor beta chains listed below, sequenced in a study of T cell changes during pregnancy in multiple sclerosis. Clones were sequenced by immunoSEQ multiplex PCR, and TCRdb holds only the in-frame ones, with some missing. This repertoire shows some 66,000 clones, 75% to 95% found once; its top ten account for roughly 5.7%. Sequencing used CD8+ T cells from peripheral blood mononuclear cells, obtained before pregnancy. The receptors originated from a female donor with multiple sclerosis, enrolled in a pregnancy study.

The V and J genes are TRBV11-2 and TRBJ2-7; weak D call: TRBD1 (6 bases). From germline, CDR1 is SGHAT and CDR2 FQNNGV. The V and J ends lost 2 bases and 11 bases respectively, with 22 bases between them. The CDR3 contains 15 residues. The CDR3 reads CASSLSWDMDWIEYF. In nucleotides, the CDR3 is TGTGCCAGCAGCTTAAGTTGGGACATGGATTGGATCGAGTACTTC.

This clone was seen more than once but under ten times. The V gene is TRBV6-5, the J gene TRBJ1-1; TRBD1 agrees at 9 bases. V was pared by 5 bases and J by 11 bases, with 9 bases of the junction left unmatched. The CDR3 is made up of 13 amino acids. Germline-derived CDR1 and CDR2 are MNHEY and SVGAGI. CDR3 residues: CASSPTGGADAFF. CDR3 sequence (DNA): TGTGCCAGCAGTCCTACAGGGGGCGCGGACGCTTTCTTT.

The chain joins TRBV14 to TRBJ1-2; a possible D gene is TRBD1 (5 bases). Germline loops: CDR1 SGHDN, CDR2 FVKESK. The CDR3 covers 14 residues. V lost 1 base and J lost 5, with 11 bases in between. This CDR3 is CASSQVETVYGYTF. The CDR3 coding sequence is TGTGCCAGCAGCCAAGTAGAGACAGTTTATGGCTACACCTTC.

The J gene is TRBJ1-5, the V gene TRBV5-6; weak D call: TRBD1 (6 bases). This CDR3 is built from 13 residues. The ends were cut back, 3 bases at V and 6 bases at J, with 10 bases in the middle. Germline V gene sequence: CDR1 SGHDT, CDR2 YYEEEE. CDR3 coding DNA: TGTGCCAGCAGCTCAGGGGTCAGTCAGCCCCAGCATTTT. Translation gives CASSSGVSQPQHF.

Here the CDR3 reads CASSLEPSGGAYNEQFF. The DNA for the CDR3 is TGCGCCAGCAGCTTGGAGCCTAGCGGGGGGGCTTACAATGAGCAGTTCTTC. This chain joins TRBV5-1 and TRBJ2-1, with TRBD2 matching over 12 bases. Per the germline V gene, CDR1 is SGHRS and CDR2 is YFSETQ. V shed 0 bases, J shed 4 bases, and the junction held 5 bases outside the gene matches. This CDR3 is 17 amino acids long. The full variable domain, its missing parts supplied by reference TRBV5-1 and TRBJ2-1, is KAGVTQTPRYLIKTRGQQVTLSCSPISGHRSVSWYQQTPGQGLQFLFEYFSETQRNKGNFPGRFSGRQFSNSRSEMNVSTLELGDSALYLCASSLEPSGGAYNEQFFGPGTRLTVL.

The genes are TRBV7-6 and TRBJ2-1, with D hard to call. V was pared by 5 bases and J by 2 bases, with 13 bases between. CDR1 and CDR2 (germline): SGHVS, FNYEAQ. This CDR3 spans 15 amino acids. The CDR3 loop reads CASSLRLNTYNEQFF. CDR3 in DNA: TGTGCCAGCAGCCTGCGACTCAACACCTACAATGAGCAGTTCTTC.

The genes are TRBV9 and TRBJ2-7; the match to TRBD2 covers 8 bases. The CDR3 totals 14 residues. Germline loops: CDR1 SGDLS, CDR2 YYNGEE. With 4 bases clipped from V and 1 base from J, the junction kept 4 bases outside the gene matches. For the CDR3, the DNA is TGTGCCAGCAGCCCCGGGGGGGGATCCTACGAGCAGTACTTC. Translating gives CASSPGGGSYEQYF.

The gene calls are TRBV11-3 and TRBJ2-7; tentatively, D is TRBD2 (6 bases). This CDR3 region has 15 residues. V was pared by 5 bases and J by 0 bases, with 14 bases between. Germline V gene sequence: CDR1 SGHNT, CDR2 YENEEA. The CDR3 sequence is CASSLSGDLSYEQYF. For the CDR3, the DNA is TGTGCCAGCAGCCTATCGGGGGACCTCTCCTACGAGCAGTACTTC. The full variable domain, its missing parts supplied by reference TRBV11-3 and TRBJ2-7, is EAGVVQSPRYKIIEKKQPVAFWCNPISGHNTLYWYLQNLGQGPELLIRYENEEAVDDSQLPKDRFSAERLKGVDSTLKIQPAELGDSAVYLCASSLSGDLSYEQYFGPGTRLTVT.

This clone was seen a single time. This sequence joins TRBV21-1 and TRBJ2-7; TRBD1 reflects the table's D call only, with no check against the DNA. TRBV21-1 is a recognized pseudogene. The CDR3 runs 16 residues. The CDR3 region has the DNA TGTGCCAGCAGCAAAGCTGAGAGACAAAGCTCCTACGAGCAGTACTTC. Residues: CASSKAERQSSYEQYF.

J is TRBJ1-4 and V is TRBV6-5; D may be TRBD1 (5 bases). CDR3 length: 15 amino acids. Germline assignment: CDR1 MNHEY and CDR2 SVGAGI. V lost 4 bases and J 4 bases, leaving 13 bases between the germline ends. The CDR3 loop is CASSFRVRINEKLFF. The CDR3, as DNA: TGTGCCAGCAGTTTCAGGGTTAGAATTAATGAAAAACTGTTTTTT.

The rearrangement joins TRBV4-1 to TRBJ1-1, with D possibly TRBD1 on 6 matching bases. Germline V gene data show CDR1 as MGHRA and CDR2 as YSYEKL. Between the trimmed V and J ends, which lost 3 bases and 3 bases, there was a span of 14 bases. This CDR3 has 15 residues. CDR3 in DNA: TGCGCCAGCAGCCACCACAGGGTTGGGGACACTGAAGCTTTCTTT. It codes for CASSHHRVGDTEAFF.

V usage is TRBV27 and J usage is TRBJ2-3; 8 nucleotides agree with TRBD2. CDR1 MNHEY and CDR2 SMNVEV come from the germline V gene (reference sequence). Germline trimming cut 5 bases from V and 1 base from J; bases unmatched to any gene: 11. The CDR3 runs 17 residues. CDR3 in DNA: TGTGCCAGCAGTCTGACTTCTTTGCGGGGGGGCACAGATACGCAGTATTTT. Protein product: CASSLTSLRGGTDTQYF.

This chain joins TRBV7-3 and TRBJ1-2, with D perhaps TRBD1 (5 bases). Trimming removed 1 base from V and 6 bases from J, with 12 bases in between. Looked up from germline, CDR1 is SGHTA and CDR2 is FQGTGA. This CDR3 spans 14 amino acids. CDR3 coding DNA: TGTGCCAGCAGCTTAAATGGGGCAGGCGATGGCTACACCTTC. It specifies CASSLNGAGDGYTF.

V usage is TRBV4-2 and J usage is TRBJ1-2, with a tentative D call TRBD1 (5 bases). Germline V CDR1 and CDR2: LGHNA, YNFKEQ. V lost 0 bases to trimming and J lost 4 bases, with 15 bases between them. The CDR3 consists of 16 residues. The DNA of the CDR3 is TGTGCCAGCAGCCAAGATGGCGGGACCAACCTCTATGGCTACACCTTC. It codes for CASSQDGGTNLYGYTF.

The V gene is TRBV5-3, the J gene TRBJ1-2; D remains ambiguous. TRBV5-3 qualifies as an ORF whose function is uncertain. Trimming pared 4 bases from V and 6 bases from J, leaving 10 bases between. The CDR3 extends over 12 amino acids. The CDR3, as DNA: TGTGCCAGAAGCCCCGACATGAATGGCTACACCTTC. Residues: CARSPDMNGYTF.

The gene calls are TRBV5-1 and TRBJ1-2, with no clear D. V gave up 0 bases and J gave up 4 bases, with 10 bases separating them. This CDR3 is built from 14 residues. Germline CDR1 and CDR2: SGHRS and YFSETQ. The DNA of the CDR3 is TGCGCCAGCAGCTTGGGAGGCGGGGTCTATGGCTACACCTTC. Its protein is CASSLGGGVYGYTF.

J is TRBJ2-2 and V is TRBV18; maybe TRBD1 (6 bases). The CDR3 covers 14 residues. Germline CDR1 and CDR2: KGHSH and LQKENI. The V end was cut by 6 bases, the J end by 3 bases, with 11 bases between. The CDR3 reads CASSHRVDTGELFF. The CDR3 DNA is TGTGCCAGCTCCCACAGGGTGGACACCGGGGAGCTGTTTTTT.

This chain connects TRBV9 to TRBJ2-7; 11 bases agree with TRBD1. CDR3 length equals 16 residues. The germline CDR1 and CDR2 sequences are SGDLS and YYNGEE. V shed 3 bases and J 6 bases; nucleotides not matched to a gene: 11. CDR3: CASSGTGQGVSPEQYF. DNA for the CDR3: TGTGCCAGCAGCGGGACGGGACAGGGGGTTTCCCCCGAGCAGTACTTC.

CDR3 bases: TGTGCCAGCAGCAACGCCGGGACAGGGGGAAGAGAGACCCAGTACTTC. Translation gives CASSNAGTGGRETQYF. The rearrangement joins TRBV13 to TRBJ2-5; 11 nucleotides line up with TRBD1. Trimming removed 5 bases from V and 4 bases from J; junction bases left unmatched: 9. This CDR3 has 16 amino acids. Per the germline V gene, CDR1 is PRHDT and CDR2 is FYEKMQ (reference sequence).

The chain couples TRBV7-9 to TRBJ2-5; the D gene is possibly TRBD1 (6 bases). The V gene lost 4 bases and the J gene lost 1 base, with 16 bases spanning the gap. CDR3 size: 16 residues. Germline CDR1 SEHNR, CDR2 FQNEAQ (reference sequence). CDR3 region: CASSSVEDRLQETQYF. In DNA form, the CDR3 reads TGTGCCAGCAGCTCCGTTGAGGACAGACTCCAAGAGACCCAGTACTTC. The full variable domain, completed using reference TRBV7-9 and TRBJ2-5, is DTGVSQNPRHKITKRGQNVTFRCDPISEHNRLYWYRQTLGQGPEFLTYFQNEAQLEKSRLLSDRFSAERPKGSFSTLEIQRTEQGDSAMYLCASSSVEDRLQETQYFGPGTRLLVL.

The chain links TRBV2 to TRBJ2-3; TRBD2 matches 14 bases. The CDR3 is 16 residues long. V was pared by 8 bases and J by 8 bases, with 12 bases of the junction left unmatched. In germline, CDR1 is SNHLY, CDR2 FYNNEI. The CDR3 spells CASVHRGLAGARTQYF. In DNA, the CDR3 is TGTGCCAGCGTCCACCGGGGACTAGCGGGGGCCCGTACGCAGTATTTT.

V and J are TRBV11-2 and TRBJ2-7; no definite D call. There are 15 residues in the CDR3. Looked up from germline, CDR1 is SGHAT and CDR2 is FQNNGV. Trimming left V 2 bases short and J 0 bases short, with 11 bases between. CDR3 sequence (DNA): TGTGCCAGCAGCTTATTTACCTCTAGCTCCTACGAGCAGTACTTC. It codes for CASSLFTSSSYEQYF.

V is TRBV11-3 and J is TRBJ2-5; 7 nucleotides line up with TRBD2. V shed 5 bases, J shed 1 base, and the junction held 13 bases outside the gene matches. Germline CDR1 reads SGHNT; CDR2 reads YENEEA. The length of the CDR3 is 17 residues. The CDR3 protein is CASSRGSHSGRQETQYF. Written as DNA, the CDR3 is TGTGCCAGCAGCAGAGGATCGCATAGCGGGCGCCAAGAGACCCAGTACTTC.

This chain joins TRBV6-5 and TRBJ2-5; 11 bases line up with TRBD1. This CDR3 spans 14 amino acids. J was trimmed by 5 bases and V by 7 bases; bases with no gene match: 6. Germline CDR1 and CDR2: MNHEY and SVGAGI. CDR3 DNA sequence: TGTGCCAGCAAATTGGACAGGGGGCTGGAGACCCAGTACTTC. The encoded protein is CASKLDRGLETQYF.

This rearrangement joins TRBV13 to TRBJ1-3, with 9 bases matching TRBD1. J gave up 4 bases and V 5 bases, and 6 bases lay outside the gene matches. In germline, CDR1 is PRHDT, CDR2 FYEKMQ (reference sequence). This CDR3 is 15 amino acids long. CDR3 sequence: CASSDGTGNGNTIYF. Here the CDR3 DNA reads TGTGCCAGCAGCGACGGGACAGGGAACGGAAACACCATATATTTT.

The chain links TRBV7-6 to TRBJ2-7; a possible D gene is TRBD2 (6 bases). The CDR3 consists of 13 residues. The germline CDR1 and CDR2 sequences are SGHVS and FNYEAQ. V lost 5 bases, J lost 6 bases, and 14 bases lay in between. The CDR3 DNA follows: TGTGCCAGCAGCCAAGAGGGCGGGACCGAGCAGTACTTC. Amino acids: CASSQEGGTEQYF.

The chain combines TRBV7-9 with TRBJ2-7, with 8 positions matching TRBD2. Germline lookup yields CDR1 SEHNR and CDR2 FQNEAQ (reference sequence). V shed 2 bases and J 7 bases; nucleotides not matched to a gene: 10. This CDR3 is 15 amino acids long. The CDR3 DNA sequence: TGTGCCAGCAGCTTATTCCCGGGGGGGCCGGGGGAGCAGTACTTC. Protein: CASSLFPGGPGEQYF.

In its sample, this clone was seen once. DNA for the CDR3: TGTGCCAGCAGCTTAGTCGCGGGGGTGGGGGAGACCCAGTACTTC. Its protein is CASSLVAGVGETQYF. J is TRBJ2-5 and V is TRBV7-9; 7 bases agree with TRBD2. CDR3 length: 15 amino acids. CDR1 is SEHNR, CDR2 FQNEAQ, per germline (reference sequence). The junction had 7 bases not matched to a gene; V was cut back by 1 base and J by 5 bases.

The rearrangement uses TRBV7-6 and TRBJ2-5; tentatively, D is TRBD2 (6 bases). V was clipped by 5 bases and J by 1 base, with 17 bases between them. The CDR3 has 16 amino acids. The germline V gene encodes CDR1 SGHVS and CDR2 FNYEAQ. The CDR3 coding sequence is TGTGCCAGCAGCCCCCGCGCTAGCGAACCCCAAGAGACCCAGTACTTC. Translation: CASSPRASEPQETQYF.

CDR3 in amino acids: CASSIGTGSNEQFF. CDR3 coding DNA: TGTGCCAGCAGCATAGGGACAGGGAGTAATGAGCAGTTCTTC. V is TRBV7-9 and J is TRBJ2-1; 9 nucleotides agree with TRBD1. There are 14 residues in the CDR3. Germline-derived CDR1 and CDR2 are SEHNR and FQNEAQ (reference sequence). V shed 5 bases, J shed 7 bases, and the junction held 6 bases outside the gene matches. Based on the CDR3 plus reference TRBV7-9 and TRBJ2-1, the full variable domain is DTGVSQNPRHKITKRGQNVTFRCDPISEHNRLYWYRQTLGQGPEFLTYFQNEAQLEKSRLLSDRFSAERPKGSFSTLEIQRTEQGDSAMYLCASSIGTGSNEQFFGPGTRLTVL.